Below, 29 T cell receptor beta chains from the same sample are listed, as sequenced in a study of blood T cell repertoires in COVID-19. Repertoires were generated with immunoSEQ multiplex PCR, while TCRdb's copy carries only in-frame clones and drops some. The sample holds 310,000 or so clones; almost 90% are singletons and the top ten take roughly 10%. The material sequenced was peripheral blood. These receptors were obtained from a woman younger than 45 with COVID-19, enrolled during active disease.

V usage is TRBV6-2 or TRBV6-3 and J usage is TRBJ2-7; the match to TRBD2 covers 14 bases. The J segment lost 4 bases and the V segment lost 4 bases, leaving 3 bases of the junction unmatched. CDR3 length equals 15 residues. CDR1 is MNHEY, CDR2 SVGEGT, per germline. CDR3 sequence (DNA): TGTGCCAGCAGTTCCCGGACTAGCGGGAGGTACGAGCAGTACTTC. Translation gives CASSSRTSGRYEQYF.

The CDR3 is CASSHQGYTEAFF. Written as DNA, the CDR3 is TGTGCCAGCAGCCATCAGGGGTACACTGAAGCTTTCTTT. The chain recombines TRBV3-1 (or the pseudogene TRBV3-2) with TRBJ1-1; maybe TRBD1 (6 bases). This CDR3 comprises 13 residues. The germline V gene has CDR1 LGHDT and CDR2 YNNKEL (reference sequence). V was clipped by 3 bases and J by 3 bases, with 8 bases between them.

This chain uses TRBV10-3 with TRBJ2-7, with D possibly TRBD2 on 5 matching bases. V lost 1 base and J 1 base, leaving 8 bases between the germline ends. From germline, CDR1 is ENHRY and CDR2 SYGVKD. The CDR3 is made up of 14 amino acids. Here the CDR3 reads CAISEFSASYEQYF. The CDR3 DNA sequence: TGTGCCATCAGTGAGTTTAGCGCATCCTACGAGCAGTACTTC.

This chain joins TRBV3-1 (or the pseudogene TRBV3-2) and TRBJ2-2; no firm D call. Trimming pared 4 bases from V and 6 bases from J, leaving 6 bases between. Germline V gives CDR1 LGHDT, CDR2 YNNKEL (reference sequence). The CDR3 consists of 12 residues. Here the CDR3 DNA reads TGTGCCAGCAGCCCTACGGCCGGGGAGCTGTTTTTT. This gives the protein CASSPTAGELFF.

The V and J genes are TRBV15 and TRBJ1-2; TRBD1 is a possible D gene (5 bases). Deletions cut 0 bases from V and 7 bases from J, with 12 bases between. Germline CDR1 is LNHNV and CDR2 is YYDKDF (reference sequence). The CDR3 covers 14 residues. DNA of the CDR3: TGTGCCACCAGCAGAGACGGGGCCGGGGGTGGCTACACCTTC. Residues: CATSRDGAGGGYTF.

The chain has TRBV11-3 and TRBJ2-2; 11 nucleotides align to TRBD2. The length of the CDR3 is 16 residues. The junction had 6 bases not matched to a gene; V was cut back by 5 bases and J by 4 bases. Germline V CDR1 and CDR2: SGHNT, YENEEA. CDR3 in DNA: TGTGCCAGCAGCCACACTAGCGGGAGAATCACCGGGGAGCTGTTTTTT. Translating it yields CASSHTSGRITGELFF.

The V gene is TRBV14, the J gene TRBJ1-6, with D possibly matching TRBD1 (6 bases). CDR3 length equals 12 residues. V was cut by 8 bases and J by 11 bases, with 13 bases left in between. Germline V gene data show CDR1 as SGHDN and CDR2 as FVKESK. The CDR3 loop is CASGIQGAPLHF. CDR3 nucleotide sequence: TGTGCCAGCGGTATACAGGGAGCACCCCTCCACTTT.

The CDR3, as DNA: TGTGCCAGCAGTGACCAGGGGAGCACAGATACGCAGTATTTT. It specifies CASSDQGSTDTQYF. The chain couples TRBV6-1 to TRBJ2-3, with D possibly matching TRBD1 (6 bases). The CDR3 spans 14 residues. The germline V gene has CDR1 MNHNS and CDR2 SASEGT. V was pared by 3 bases and J by 0 bases, with 7 bases between.

The chain links TRBV28 to TRBJ2-5; TRBD2 matches at 7 bases. Germline V gene data show CDR1 as MDHEN and CDR2 as SYDVKM. The length of the CDR3 is 13 residues. J lost 7 bases, V lost 3 bases, and 5 bases had no gene match. The CDR3: CASSFAGTTTQYF. In DNA form, the CDR3 reads TGTGCCAGCAGTTTCGCAGGGACTACGACCCAGTACTTC.

CDR3 coding DNA: TGTGCCAGCAGCGCCCACCCCTCGACAGGGGCAGATACGCAGTATTTT. It is translated as CASSAHPSTGADTQYF. The chain links TRBV9 to TRBJ2-3, with TRBD1 identical over 8 bases. Germline V gene data show CDR1 as SGDLS and CDR2 as YYNGEE. The CDR3 loop spans 16 amino acids. V shed 3 bases, J shed 4 bases, and the junction held 10 bases outside the gene matches. Variable domain in full (rest from reference TRBV9 and TRBJ2-3): DSGVTQTPKHLITATGQRVTLRCSPRSGDLSVYWYQQSLDQGLQFLIQYYNGEERAKGNILERFSAQQFPDLHSELNLSSLELGDSALYFCASSAHPSTGADTQYFGPGTRLTVL.

This chain uses TRBV18 with TRBJ2-7; TRBD1 aligns across 9 bases. This CDR3 region has 16 residues. Germline V gene sequence: CDR1 KGHSH, CDR2 LQKENI. V lost 1 base, J lost 6 bases, and 10 bases stayed unmatched. The CDR3 sequence: CASSPRVGQGSSEQYF. The CDR3 DNA reads TGTGCCAGCTCACCACGAGTGGGACAGGGTTCTTCCGAGCAGTACTTC.

The rearrangement joins TRBV7-9 to TRBJ1-1; tentatively, D is TRBD1 (5 bases). The length of the CDR3 is 14 residues. V was clipped by 5 bases and J by 1 base, with 11 bases between them. Germline values: CDR1 SEHNR, CDR2 FQNEAQ (reference sequence). CDR3 sequence reads: CASSQGRENTEAFF. The CDR3, as DNA: TGTGCCAGCAGCCAGGGAAGAGAGAACACTGAAGCTTTCTTT.

The rearrangement uses TRBV6-5 and TRBJ2-1, with 9 bases aligning to TRBD1. The ends lost 5 bases at V and 10 bases at J; junction bases unmatched: 12. This CDR3 has 15 residues. Germline lookup yields CDR1 MNHEY and CDR2 SVGAGI. In DNA form, the CDR3 reads TGTGCCAGCAGTCCCCTGGGACAGGGAGTTTGGGAGCAGTTCTTC. Translated, it gives CASSPLGQGVWEQFF.

The chain recombines TRBV10-2 with TRBJ2-3; 8 bases are a match to TRBD2. The V and J ends lost 7 bases and 3 bases, in that order; junction bases with no gene match: 15. CDR3 length equals 17 residues. Germline CDR1 and CDR2: WSHSY and SAAADI. The CDR3 DNA reads as TGCGCCAGCACCTACCCCCTTGCGAGCGGGAGAACAGATACGCAGTATTTT. Encoded protein: CASTYPLASGRTDTQYF.

The chain uses TRBV6-5 and TRBJ2-3, with D perhaps TRBD2 (5 bases). Germline V lookup: CDR1 MNHEY, CDR2 SVGAGI. The V end was cut by 6 bases, the J end by 6 bases, with 13 bases between. CDR3 length equals 13 residues. The CDR3 DNA is TGTGCCAGCAGCAAAAAGCGAGGGGATACGCAGTATTTT. It yields the protein CASSKKRGDTQYF.

In this sample, this clone turned up once. The rearrangement joins TRBV30 to TRBJ1-2, with a weak D call TRBD1 (6 bases). There are 12 residues in the CDR3. Between the trimmed V and J ends, which lost 2 bases and 7 bases, there was a span of 11 bases. CDR1 is GTSNPN, CDR2 SVGIG, per germline (reference sequence). The CDR3, as DNA: TGTGCCTGGAGTAACAGGGTTTTTGGCTACACCTTC. It specifies CAWSNRVFGYTF.

This chain uses TRBV11-2 with TRBJ2-1; 9 positions agree with TRBD2. The V and J ends lost 1 base and 12 bases, in that order; junction bases with no gene match: 10. Per germline, CDR1 SGHAT and CDR2 FQNNGV. The CDR3 has 15 amino acids. CDR3 protein: CASSLGISGRGWQFF. As DNA, the CDR3 is TGTGCCAGCAGCTTAGGGATTAGCGGGAGAGGATGGCAGTTCTTC.

The chain couples TRBV6-5 to TRBJ1-2; a possible D gene is TRBD1 (6 bases). The CDR3 sequence is 13 residues long. The ends were cut back, 7 bases at V and 3 bases at J, with 12 bases in the middle. Germline CDR1 reads MNHEY; CDR2 reads SVGAGI. The CDR3 here is CASTTGLDYGYTF. In DNA, the CDR3 is TGTGCCAGCACTACAGGGCTCGACTATGGCTACACCTTC.

This clone was seen once. The rearrangement joins TRBV28 to TRBJ2-3; D unclear. Germline assignment: CDR1 MDHEN and CDR2 SYDVKM. Trimming took off 6 bases at V and 4 bases at J, with 8 bases between the two ends. The CDR3 has 12 amino acids. The CDR3 reads CASSPRADTQYF. The DNA for the CDR3 is TGTGCCAGCAGCCCCCGGGCAGATACGCAGTATTTT. The variable domain in full, with the rest retrieved from reference TRBV28 and TRBJ2-3, is DVKVTQSSRYLVKRTGEKVFLECVQDMDHENMFWYRQDPGLGLRLIYFSYDVKMKEKGDIPEGYSVSREKKERFSLILESASTNQTSMYLCASSPRADTQYFGPGTRLTVL.

This clone was detected only a few times. The CDR3 nucleotides read TGTGCCAGCAGTGCTCCGGGGAAGAATTCACCCCTCCACTTT. Translating it yields CASSAPGKNSPLHF. The chain combines TRBV2 with TRBJ1-6; D gene ambiguous. CDR1 is SNHLY and CDR2 is FYNNEI in the germline V gene. V lost 4 bases and J lost 7, with 11 bases in between. This CDR3 region has 14 residues.

The chain employs TRBV19 and TRBJ2-7, with 10 positions matching TRBD1. CDR3 length equals 15 residues. The J segment lost 3 bases and the V segment lost 5 bases, leaving 7 bases of the junction unmatched. Germline V gene data show CDR1 as LNHDA and CDR2 as SQIVND (reference sequence). The CDR3 DNA reads as TGTGCCAGTAGTTTCGGACAGGGGGTTAACTACGAGCAGTACTTC. This encodes CASSFGQGVNYEQYF.

The V call is TRBV6-5, the J call TRBJ1-2; the D is unclear. Germline V gives CDR1 MNHEY, CDR2 SVGAGI. The CDR3 sequence is 13 residues long. V was clipped by 6 bases and J by 3 bases, with 11 bases between them. CDR3 bases: TGTGCCAGCAGCCGTACCCCGGACTATGGCTACACCTTC. Translated, it gives CASSRTPDYGYTF.

The chain has TRBV7-8 and TRBJ1-5; no clear D. Trimming removed 4 bases from V and 5 bases from J, with 18 bases in between. The CDR3 consists of 16 residues. Germline assignment: CDR1 SGHVS and CDR2 FQNEAQ. CDR3 sequence reads: CASSWAGRAGDQPQHF. The CDR3 coding sequence is TGTGCCAGCAGCTGGGCCGGGAGAGCAGGAGATCAGCCCCAGCATTTT. The whole variable domain, filled in from reference TRBV7-8 and TRBJ1-5, reads GAGVSQSPRYKVAKRGQDVALRCDPISGHVSLFWYQQALGQGPEFLTYFQNEAQLDKSGLPSDRFFAERPEGSVSTLKIQRTQQEDSAVYLCASSWAGRAGDQPQHFGDGTRLSIL.

This chain uses TRBV30 with TRBJ1-3; unclear D gene. The ends were cut back, 1 base at V and 4 bases at J, with 2 bases in the middle. The germline CDR1 and CDR2 sequences are GTSNPN and SVGIG (reference sequence). The CDR3 runs 11 residues. In DNA, the CDR3 is TGTGCCTGGAGTGCAGGAAACACCATATATTTT. Translation gives CAWSAGNTIYF.

In its sample, this clone was seen once. The rearrangement uses TRBV5-6 and TRBJ1-2; D possibly corresponds to TRBD1 (6 bases). V shed 2 bases and J shed 4 bases, with 18 bases lying between them. Germline CDR1 reads SGHDT; CDR2 reads YYEEEE. This CDR3 is built from 16 residues. The CDR3 spells CASSFVPGQGTYGYTF. In DNA form, the CDR3 reads TGTGCCAGCAGCTTCGTCCCGGGACAAGGAACCTATGGCTACACCTTC.

J is TRBJ1-1 and V is TRBV30; 8 nucleotides match TRBD1. The CDR3 is 16 residues long. Germline assignment: CDR1 GTSNPN and CDR2 SVGIG (reference sequence). Trimming took 2 bases from V and 6 from J; bases not matched to a gene: 14. The CDR3 is CAWSPPWTGSGAEAFF. Written as DNA, the CDR3 is TGTGCCTGGAGTCCCCCCTGGACAGGGTCCGGGGCTGAAGCTTTCTTT.

This clone came up a few times. The rearrangement links TRBV5-4 to TRBJ1-3; 9 bases line up with TRBD1. From germline, CDR1 is SGHNT and CDR2 YYREEE (reference sequence). The J segment lost 2 bases and the V segment lost 4 bases, leaving 4 bases of the junction unmatched. CDR3 length: 15 amino acids. Written as DNA, the CDR3 is TGTGCCAGCAGCCAACAGGGGGCCGCTGGAAACACCATATATTTT. Translation: CASSQQGAAGNTIYF.

The chain recombines TRBV10-3 with TRBJ1-1, with TRBD1 as a possible D gene (6 bases). CDR3 size: 17 residues. Trimming pared 4 bases from V and 0 bases from J, leaving 18 bases between. Germline V gene data show CDR1 as ENHRY and CDR2 as SYGVKD. The CDR3 reads CAISARTVGGLNTEAFF. In DNA form, the CDR3 reads TGTGCCATCAGTGCAAGGACAGTCGGCGGGTTGAACACTGAAGCTTTCTTT.

The chain links TRBV29-1 to TRBJ1-1; a possible D gene is TRBD1 (6 bases). CDR3 length equals 13 residues. V gave up 3 bases and J gave up 4 bases, with 12 bases separating them. Per germline, CDR1 SQVTM and CDR2 ANQGSEA. The DNA for the CDR3 is TGCAGCGTTGATCAGCAGGGGACCACTGAAGCTTTCTTT. Amino acids: CSVDQQGTTEAFF. The full variable domain, its missing parts supplied by reference TRBV29-1 and TRBJ1-1, is SAVISQKPSRDICQRGTSLTIQCQVDSQVTMMFWYRQQPGQSLTLIATANQGSEATYESGFVIDKFPISRPNLTFSTLTVSNMSPEDSSIYLCSVDQQGTTEAFFGQGTRLTVV.